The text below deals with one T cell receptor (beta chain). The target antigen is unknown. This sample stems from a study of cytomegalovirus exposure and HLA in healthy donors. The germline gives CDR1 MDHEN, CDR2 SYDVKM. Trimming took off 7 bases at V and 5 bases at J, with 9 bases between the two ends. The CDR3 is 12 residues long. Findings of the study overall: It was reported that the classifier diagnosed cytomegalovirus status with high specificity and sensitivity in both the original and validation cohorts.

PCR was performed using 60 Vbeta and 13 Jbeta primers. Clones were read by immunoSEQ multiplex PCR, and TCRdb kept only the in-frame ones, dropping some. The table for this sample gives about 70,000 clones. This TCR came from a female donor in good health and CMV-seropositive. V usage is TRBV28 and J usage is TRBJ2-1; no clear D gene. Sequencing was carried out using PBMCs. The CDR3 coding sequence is TGTGCCAGCAACGAGGCCGACAATGAGCAGTTCTTC. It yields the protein CASNEADNEQFF.